This TCR beta chain emerged from a study of blood T cell repertoires in COVID-19. Study information: Donors in the United States, Italy and Spain gave samples during acute or convalescent COVID-19. Nucleic acid was either cDNA or gDNA, and it came from T cells, B-cell-depleted T cells, or PBMCs.

Germline CDR1 is MNHEY and CDR2 is SMNVEV (reference sequence). The CDR3 covers 15 residues. Trimming cost V 8 bases and J 0 bases; bases outside gene matches: 10. Assay used: immunoSEQ multiplex PCR; TCRdb lists only in-frame clones, some missing. The sample records under 300,000 clones, roughly nine tenths being singletons. Sequencing was done on a sample of peripheral blood. This clonotype was obtained from a man aged 55 to 69 with acute or convalescent COVID-19. J is TRBJ2-7 and V is TRBV27, with 7 positions matching TRBD2. The CDR3 DNA is TGTGCCAGCCAAAGGAGCGGGGTAAGCTCCTACGAGCAGTACTTC. As protein: CASQRSGVSSYEQYF.